This T cell receptor (beta chain) stems from a study of naive and memory T cell subsets. With V trimmed by 6 bases and J by 4 bases, 4 bases remained unmatched. Germline CDR1 and CDR2: MNHEY and SMNVEV (reference sequence). CDR3 length: 13 residues. CMV status came from CD4+ T cell IFNgamma after overnight CMV lysate stimulation of fresh PBMCs. CD45RA-CD27- cells were effector memory; CD45RA+CD27- cells were EMRA. Both TRBC1 and TRBC2 were covered by a beta constant-region primer of two equimolar oligonucleotides. Nested alpha and beta constant-region primers with the SP2 primer drove four PCR rounds on ligated cDNA. TCRdb reprocessed the UMI-ligation and nested PCR reads via MiXCR and lists one record per CDR3 protein. Of tens of thousands of distinct CDR3 sequences in the sample, approximately 17% were seen once.

The sequence was obtained from a human donor in good health. The specimen was effector memory CD4+ T cells from blood. Described subset: effector memory, CD45RA- CD27-. The rearrangement uses TRBV27 and TRBJ2-7; 9 nucleotides agree with TRBD2. The CDR3 loop reads CASSRTSGYEQYF. CDR3 sequence (DNA): TGTGCCAGCAGCCGCACTAGCGGGTACGAGCAGTACTTC.